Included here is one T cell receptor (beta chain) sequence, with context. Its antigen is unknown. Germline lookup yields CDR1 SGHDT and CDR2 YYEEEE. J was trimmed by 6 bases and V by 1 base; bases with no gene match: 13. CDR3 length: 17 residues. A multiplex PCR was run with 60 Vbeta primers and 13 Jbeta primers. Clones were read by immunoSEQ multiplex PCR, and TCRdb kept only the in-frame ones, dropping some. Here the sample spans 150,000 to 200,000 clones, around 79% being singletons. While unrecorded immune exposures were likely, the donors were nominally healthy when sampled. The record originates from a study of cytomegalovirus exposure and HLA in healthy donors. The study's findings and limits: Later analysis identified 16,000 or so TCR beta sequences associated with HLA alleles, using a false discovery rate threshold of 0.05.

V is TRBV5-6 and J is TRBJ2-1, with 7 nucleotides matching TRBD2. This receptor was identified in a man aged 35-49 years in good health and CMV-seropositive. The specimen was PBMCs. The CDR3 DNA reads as TGTGCCAGCAGCTTGTTCAGCGGGGACGGGAGATTCAATGAGCAGTTCTTC. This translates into CASSLFSGDGRFNEQFF.